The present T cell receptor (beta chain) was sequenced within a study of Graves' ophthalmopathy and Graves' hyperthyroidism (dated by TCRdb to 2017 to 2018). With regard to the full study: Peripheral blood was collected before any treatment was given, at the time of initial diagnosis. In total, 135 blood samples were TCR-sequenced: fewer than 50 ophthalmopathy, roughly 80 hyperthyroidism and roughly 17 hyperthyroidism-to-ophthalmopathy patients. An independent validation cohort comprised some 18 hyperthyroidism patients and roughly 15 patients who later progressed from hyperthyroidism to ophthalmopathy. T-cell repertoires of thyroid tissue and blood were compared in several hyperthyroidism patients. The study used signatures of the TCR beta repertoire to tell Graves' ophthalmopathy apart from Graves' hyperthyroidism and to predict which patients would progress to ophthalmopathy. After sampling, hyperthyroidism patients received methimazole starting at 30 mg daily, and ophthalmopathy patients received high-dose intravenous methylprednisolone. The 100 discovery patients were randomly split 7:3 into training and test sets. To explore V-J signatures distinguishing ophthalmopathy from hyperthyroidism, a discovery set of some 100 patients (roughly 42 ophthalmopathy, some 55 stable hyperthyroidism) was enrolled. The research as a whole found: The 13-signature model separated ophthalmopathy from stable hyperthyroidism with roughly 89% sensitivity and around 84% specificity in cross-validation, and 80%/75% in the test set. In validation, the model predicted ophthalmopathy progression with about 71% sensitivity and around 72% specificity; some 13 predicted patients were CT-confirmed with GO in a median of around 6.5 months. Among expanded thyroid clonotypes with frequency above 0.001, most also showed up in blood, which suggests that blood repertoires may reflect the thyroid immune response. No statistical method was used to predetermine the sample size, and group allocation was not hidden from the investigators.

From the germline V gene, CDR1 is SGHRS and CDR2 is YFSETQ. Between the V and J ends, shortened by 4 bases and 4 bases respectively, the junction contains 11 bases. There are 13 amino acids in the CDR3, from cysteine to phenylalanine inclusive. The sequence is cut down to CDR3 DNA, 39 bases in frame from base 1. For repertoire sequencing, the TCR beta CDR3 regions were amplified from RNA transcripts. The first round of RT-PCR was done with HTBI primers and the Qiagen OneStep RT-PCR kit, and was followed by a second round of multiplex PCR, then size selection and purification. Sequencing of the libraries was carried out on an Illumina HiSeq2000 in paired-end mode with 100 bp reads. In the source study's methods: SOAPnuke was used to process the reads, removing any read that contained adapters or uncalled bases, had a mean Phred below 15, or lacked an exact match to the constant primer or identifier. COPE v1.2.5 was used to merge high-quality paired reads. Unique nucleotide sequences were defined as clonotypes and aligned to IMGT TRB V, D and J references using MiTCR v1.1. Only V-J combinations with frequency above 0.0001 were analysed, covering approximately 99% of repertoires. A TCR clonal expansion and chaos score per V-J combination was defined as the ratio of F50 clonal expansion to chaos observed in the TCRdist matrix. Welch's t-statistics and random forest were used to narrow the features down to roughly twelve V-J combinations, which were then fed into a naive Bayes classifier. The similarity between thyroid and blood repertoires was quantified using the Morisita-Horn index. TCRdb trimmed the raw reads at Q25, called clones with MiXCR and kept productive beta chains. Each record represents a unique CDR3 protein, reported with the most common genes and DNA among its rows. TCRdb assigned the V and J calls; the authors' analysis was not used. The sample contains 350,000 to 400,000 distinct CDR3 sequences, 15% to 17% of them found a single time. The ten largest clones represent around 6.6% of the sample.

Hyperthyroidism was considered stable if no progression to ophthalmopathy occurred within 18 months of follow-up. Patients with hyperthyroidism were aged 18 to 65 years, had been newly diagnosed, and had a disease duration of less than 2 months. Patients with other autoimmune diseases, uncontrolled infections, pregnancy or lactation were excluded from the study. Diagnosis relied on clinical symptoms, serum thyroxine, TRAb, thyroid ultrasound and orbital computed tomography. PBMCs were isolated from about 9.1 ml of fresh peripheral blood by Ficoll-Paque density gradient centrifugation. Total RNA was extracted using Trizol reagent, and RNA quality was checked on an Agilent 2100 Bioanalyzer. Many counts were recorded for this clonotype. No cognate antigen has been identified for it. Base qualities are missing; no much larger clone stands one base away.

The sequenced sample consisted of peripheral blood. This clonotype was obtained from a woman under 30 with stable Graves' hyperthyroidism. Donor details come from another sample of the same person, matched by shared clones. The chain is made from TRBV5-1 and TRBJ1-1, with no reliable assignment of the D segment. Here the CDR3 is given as CASSQQRGTEAFF. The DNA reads TGCGCCAGCAGCCAGCAGCGTGGCACTGAAGCTTTCTTT.